This TCR beta chain came from a study of breast tumors, draining lymph nodes, adjacent tissues. V was trimmed by 4 bases and J by 5 bases, leaving 17 bases between them. Germline lookup yields CDR1 LGHNA and CDR2 YSLEER. This CDR3 comprises 15 residues. MiXCR, applied by TCRdb to the multiplex PCR reads, yields one record per CDR3 protein. The sample records about 53,000 distinct CDR3 sequences, roughly 41% being singletons. A word on this clonotype: Its antigen is not identified.

Overall study findings and caveats: Data only fit, rather than demonstrated, lymph node origin of most tumor T cells. Tumor TCR diversity was below lymph nodes but above nontumor tissue.

The sequenced sample consisted of breast tumor tissue. The chain couples TRBV4-3 to TRBJ1-2; D possibly corresponds to TRBD1 (5 bases). The sequence came from a female donor with breast cancer. Some clones in this sample may be carry-over from other donors' samples. The CDR3 sequence is CASSLMAAGLYGYTF. The CDR3 DNA sequence: TGCGCCAGCAGCCTGATGGCGGCAGGGCTTTATGGCTACACCTTC.